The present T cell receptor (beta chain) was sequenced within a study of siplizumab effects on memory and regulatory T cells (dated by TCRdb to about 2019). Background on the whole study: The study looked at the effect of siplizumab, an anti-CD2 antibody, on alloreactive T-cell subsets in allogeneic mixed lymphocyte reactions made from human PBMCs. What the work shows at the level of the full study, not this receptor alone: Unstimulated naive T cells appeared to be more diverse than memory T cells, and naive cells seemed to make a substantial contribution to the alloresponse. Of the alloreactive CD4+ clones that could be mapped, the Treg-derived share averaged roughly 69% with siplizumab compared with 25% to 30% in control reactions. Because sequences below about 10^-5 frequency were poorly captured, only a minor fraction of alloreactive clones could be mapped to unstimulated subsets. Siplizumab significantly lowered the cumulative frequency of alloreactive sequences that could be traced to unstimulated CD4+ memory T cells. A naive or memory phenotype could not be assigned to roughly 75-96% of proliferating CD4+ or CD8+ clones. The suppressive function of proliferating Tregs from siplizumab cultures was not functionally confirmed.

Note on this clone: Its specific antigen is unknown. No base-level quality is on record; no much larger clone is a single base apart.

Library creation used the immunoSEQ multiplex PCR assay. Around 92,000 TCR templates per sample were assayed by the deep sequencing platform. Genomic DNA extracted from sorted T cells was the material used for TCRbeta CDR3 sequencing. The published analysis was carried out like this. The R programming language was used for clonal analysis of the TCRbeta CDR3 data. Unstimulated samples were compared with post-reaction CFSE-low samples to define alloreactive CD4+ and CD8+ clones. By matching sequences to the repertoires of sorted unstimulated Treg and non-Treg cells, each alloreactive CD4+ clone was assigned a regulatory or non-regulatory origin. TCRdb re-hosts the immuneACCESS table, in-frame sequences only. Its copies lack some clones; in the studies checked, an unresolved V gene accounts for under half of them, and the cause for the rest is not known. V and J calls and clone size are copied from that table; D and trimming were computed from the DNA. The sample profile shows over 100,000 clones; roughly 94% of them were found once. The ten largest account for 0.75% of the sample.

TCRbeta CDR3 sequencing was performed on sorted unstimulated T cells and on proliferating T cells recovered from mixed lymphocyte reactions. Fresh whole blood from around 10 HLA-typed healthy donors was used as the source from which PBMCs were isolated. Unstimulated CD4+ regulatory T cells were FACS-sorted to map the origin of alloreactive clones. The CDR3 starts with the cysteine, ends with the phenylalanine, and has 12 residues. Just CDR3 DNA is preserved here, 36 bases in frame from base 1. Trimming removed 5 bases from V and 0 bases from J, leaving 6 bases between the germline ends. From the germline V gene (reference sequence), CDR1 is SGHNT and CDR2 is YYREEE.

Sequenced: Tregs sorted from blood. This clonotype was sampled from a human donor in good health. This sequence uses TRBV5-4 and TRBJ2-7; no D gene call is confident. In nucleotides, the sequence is TGTGCCAGCAGTATTGACTCCTACGAGCAGTACTTC. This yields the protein CASSIDSYEQYF.